The following is a TCR beta chain sequence with its context. The antigen is unknown. With V trimmed by 2 bases and J by 3 bases, 13 bases remained unmatched. CDR1 is MDHEN, CDR2 SYDVKM, per germline. The CDR3 spans 18 residues. The source of the sample is a study of OX40 agonist ivuxolimab in advanced cancers. Study overall: At 0.01 to 10 mg/kg, ivuxolimab was administered intravenously to patients every 2 weeks.

Overall study results and limits: Mean expanded clone counts were higher in CD8+ than CD4+ T cells. Patients who responded partially at 0.1-3.0 mg/kg showed clonal expansion ranking among the lowest.

Produced via immunoSEQ multiplex PCR; TCRdb's table is partial and in-frame only. The table includes about 40,000 clones, around 88% detected once. The sequence came from an adult with an advanced solid tumor such as melanoma, head and neck, liver or kidney cancer. The material sequenced was CD4+ or CD8+ T cells sorted from blood, taken in a trial of the OX40 agonist ivuxolimab. The genes are TRBV28 and TRBJ2-5; 9 positions agree with TRBD2. The CDR3 coding sequence is TGTGCCAGCAGTTTACCACCGGCGGGAGGGCCTTCAAAAGAGACCCAGTACTTC. Protein: CASSLPPAGGPSKETQYF.